Listed below are T cell receptor beta chains from one sample, sequenced in a study of blood T cell repertoires in COVID-19. Sequencing was performed with immunoSEQ multiplex PCR; in TCRdb, only in-frame clones are kept and a portion is missing. The sample contains 30,000 to 40,000 clones, approximately 86% of which appear only once. Sequences were obtained from peripheral blood. The origin of the receptors is a man aged 50 or older with active or convalescent COVID-19. Both conserved end residues are part of each CDR3.

V,J,CDR3
TRBV27,TRBJ2-1,CASSLSAAVAAYNEQFF
TRBV12-2,TRBJ2-5,CASRGKLAGIQETQYF
TRBV11-2,TRBJ2-7,CASTLFGGIHEQYF
TRBV9,TRBJ2-5,CASSVDGETQYF
TRBV18,TRBJ2-7,CASSTGLAGAYEQYF
TRBV29-1,TRBJ2-1,CSVALQGDGAYNEQFF
TRBV4-1,TRBJ2-3,CASSQVAGTGSLGTDTQYF
TRBV23-1,TRBJ2-3,CAGNSTCTGPRLTQYF
TRBV5-1,TRBJ1-2,CASRTGQGVLGYTF
TRBV23-1,TRBJ1-1,CASSHWSEGPPNTEAFF
TRBV19,TRBJ2-6,CASTHEVGGGSSGANVLTF
TRBV6-5,TRBJ2-7,CASSTGLAGAYEQYF
TRBV2,TRBJ2-1,CASKTGNYNEQFF
TRBV11-2,TRBJ1-2,CASSFPGGVLYGYTF
TRBV5-1,TRBJ2-5,CASSQQGAQETQYF
TRBV30,TRBJ2-2,CAWSAYTGELFF
TRBV18,TRBJ2-5,CASSPLGGWETQYF
TRBV7-6,TRBJ2-5,CASSTPETQYF
TRBV9,TRBJ2-2,CASRGGTENTGELFF
TRBV15,TRBJ2-2,CATSRDVGRGRGELFF
TRBV6-2/TRBV6-3,TRBJ1-2,CASRPTMPHNYGYTF
TRBV28,TRBJ2-5,CASRMGLTQYF